Given below is one T cell receptor beta chain in context. This CDR3 region has 14 residues. V lost 2 bases to trimming and J lost 4 bases, with 12 bases between them. Germline V gene sequence: CDR1 SGDLS, CDR2 YYNGEE. These data are taken from a study of OX40 agonist ivuxolimab in advanced cancers. TCRdb's table, derived via immunoSEQ multiplex PCR, lists solely in-frame clones and lacks some. This repertoire shows approximately 77,000 clones, around 85% found once; its top ten account for roughly 2.2%. The sequencing used CD4+ or CD8+ T cells sorted from blood, collected in a trial of the OX40 agonist ivuxolimab. This chain links TRBV9 with TRBJ1-2; TRBD1 might be the D (6 bases). The source of this sequence is an adult with an advanced solid tumor such as melanoma, head and neck, liver or kidney cancer. CDR3 DNA sequence: TGTGCCAGCAGCGTGGGCGGGGGCGGCTATGGCTACACCTTC. It yields the protein CASSVGGGGYGYTF.